In its sample, the clone carrying this TCR beta chain was seen once. Replicate sorted-subset PCRs were loaded with approximately 190 ng DNA, tens of thousands of T cell genomes. Measured with immunoSEQ multiplex PCR; TCRdb has only the in-frame clones, and not every one. Among some 1.1 million clones listed, approximately 77% were seen once. A split of CD4+ cells into CD45RA+ naive and CD45RA-negative memory subsets was performed. The data are from a study of shared clonotypes between healthy human individuals. The J segment lost 9 bases and the V segment lost 3 bases, leaving 7 bases of the junction unmatched. This CDR3 comprises 13 residues. The germline V gene encodes CDR1 SGDLS and CDR2 YYNGEE.

The chain combines TRBV9 with TRBJ2-5, with 8 bases identical to TRBD2. The sequence derives from a young man in good health. Some clones in this sample may be carry-over from other donors' samples. The material sequenced was memory CD4+ T cells from PBMCs. Indicated subset: CD45RA-negative fraction. CDR3 amino acids: CASSAGLALPQYF. In nucleotides, the CDR3 is TGTGCCAGCAGCGCTGGACTAGCCCTGCCCCAGTACTTC.